Listed here is a single T cell receptor (beta chain). MiXCR, run by TCRdb on the RT-PCR reads, gives a single entry per CDR3 protein. This table has 200,000 to 250,000 distinct CDR3 sequences, over 12% appearing once. The data stem from a study of patients and donors after allogeneic stem cell transplantation. Germline trimming cut 0 bases from V and 6 bases from J; bases unmatched to any gene: 6. This CDR3 is 15 amino acids long. The germline V gene encodes CDR1 LNHNV and CDR2 YYDKDF (reference sequence). This receptor was obtained from a human donor who was either an allogeneic HSCT recipient or a stem cell or donor lymphocyte infusion donor (not recorded which). It is not recorded whose cells these are; they may come from a transplant donor. The chain uses TRBV15 and TRBJ2-3; 7 bases fit TRBD1. Sample: blood, either unsorted or a sorted T cell fraction (not recorded which). The CDR3 here is CATSRDGDRSDTQYF. The DNA for the CDR3 is TGTGCCACCAGCAGAGATGGGGACAGATCGGATACGCAGTATTTT.